The next 15 T cell receptor beta chains were all read from a single sample in a study of Graves' ophthalmopathy and Graves' hyperthyroidism. Researchers took RNA transcripts and amplified TCR beta CDR3 regions from them. Investigators did first-round RT-PCR with HTBI primers, then second-round multiplex PCR. TCRdb reprocessed the multiplex PCR reads with MiXCR, giving one entry per CDR3 protein. The sample contains about 24,000 distinct CDR3 sequences, nearly 50% of which appear only once. The sample taken for sequencing was peripheral blood. All receptors come from an adult woman with stable Graves' hyperthyroidism.

The chain links TRBV6-1 to TRBJ1-2; unclear D gene. CDR1 and CDR2 (germline): MNHNS, SASEGT. This CDR3 is built from 12 residues. The V end was cut by 7 bases, the J end by 8 bases, with 14 bases between. Written as DNA, the CDR3 is TGTGCCAGCACTTTTCGGCCCGGGGGCTACACCTTC. Amino acid sequence: CASTFRPGGYTF.

The chain joins TRBV9 to TRBJ2-7; tentatively, D is TRBD2 (6 bases). Trimming removed 4 bases from V and 3 bases from J, with 20 bases in between. Germline V gives CDR1 SGDLS, CDR2 YYNGEE. This CDR3 region has 16 residues. The CDR3 DNA reads as TGTGCCAGCAGCTTTAGTAGGAGGGACTCGTGCTACGAGCAGTACGTC. Protein product: CASSFSRRDSCYEQYV.

This clonotype came up a few times. A read error is likely, as this CDR3 ends without the conserved phenylalanine or tryptophan. The DNA is left out, because the CDR3 cannot be placed on it with certainty; the CDR3 is given as TCRdb lists it. The rearrangement links TRBV20-1 to TRBJ2-3. Germline CDR1 DFQATT, CDR2 SNEGSKA (reference sequence). With termini counted, the CDR3 has 11 amino acids. CDR3: CSATSTDTQYL.

By frequency in the sample, this clonotype is medium-sized. This sequence joins TRBV24-1 and TRBJ2-1, with D possibly being TRBD2 (6 bases). The germline V and J ends were trimmed by 0 bases and 7 bases, with 12 bases remaining between them. The CDR3 covers 15 residues. Germline V lookup: CDR1 KGHDR, CDR2 SFDVKD. CDR3 sequence (DNA): TGTGCCACCAGTGATTTGCGCGGGACCGGGAATGAGCAGTTCTTC. Its translation is CATSDLRGTGNEQFF.

The J gene is TRBJ2-3, the V gene TRBV9; D unresolved. Trimming stripped 0 bases from V and 3 bases from J, with 8 bases between. Germline assignment: CDR1 SGDLS and CDR2 YYNGEE. The CDR3 is 14 residues long. The CDR3 DNA sequence: TGTGCCAGCAGCGTAGGGGTAGGAACAGATACGCAGTATTTT. Residues: CASSVGVGTDTQYF.

This clonotype is medium-sized. V and J are TRBV7-3 and TRBJ2-3; D might be TRBD1 (5 bases). V shed 4 bases and J shed 6 bases, with 17 bases lying between them. Germline V gene lookup returns CDR1 SGHTA and CDR2 FQGTGA. The CDR3 runs 15 residues. The CDR3 reads CASSSDIDLADTQYF. The CDR3 DNA reads as TGTGCCAGCAGCTCGGACATTGACTTGGCGGATACGCAGTATTTT.

This rearrangement joins TRBV4-1 to TRBJ2-7, with 8 bases matching TRBD2. V lost 3 bases and J lost 3; bases outside the gene matches: 7. The CDR3 covers 15 residues. Germline CDR1 MGHRA, CDR2 YSYEKL. The CDR3 coding sequence is TGCGCCAGCAGCCATCCCGGACTAGCAGGCTACGAGCAGTACTTC. As protein: CASSHPGLAGYEQYF.

A note on this clonotype: A read error may explain this, as a much larger clone is one base away. J is TRBJ1-2 and V is TRBV18, with no clear D. This CDR3 is 13 amino acids long. Germline loops: CDR1 KGHSH, CDR2 LQKENI. For the CDR3, the DNA is TGTGTCAGCTCACCACGAGACATTAGTGGCTACACCTTC. Residues: CVSSPRDISGYTF.

This clonotype appeared many times. V gene TRBV27 combines with J gene TRBJ2-1, with 8 bases lining up with TRBD1. The CDR3 totals 16 residues. Germline trimming cut 6 bases from V and 0 bases from J; bases unmatched to any gene: 7. Germline-derived CDR1 and CDR2 are MNHEY and SMNVEV (reference sequence). This chain's CDR3 is CASRLTTGGSYNEQFF. CDR3 sequence (DNA): TGTGCCAGCAGGTTAACCACAGGGGGCTCCTACAATGAGCAGTTCTTC.

V is TRBV20-1 and J is TRBJ1-6; weak D call: TRBD1 (6 bases). The CDR3 covers 15 residues. CDR1 is DFQATT, CDR2 SNEGSKA, per germline (reference sequence). Trimming took off 1 base at V and 7 bases at J, with 14 bases between the two ends. The CDR3 DNA sequence: TGCAGTGCTAGAGTTTCAGGGGCACAGAATTCACCCCTCCACTTT. Translating gives CSARVSGAQNSPLHF.

A remark on this clonotype: The conserved closing phenylalanine or tryptophan is absent in this CDR3, likely reflecting a read error. It is unclear where the CDR3 begins or ends on the DNA, so no DNA is shown, and the CDR3 is as TCRdb lists it. The chain combines TRBV20-1 with TRBJ1-6. The germline CDR1 and CDR2 sequences are DFQATT and SNEGSKA (reference sequence). The CDR3 comprises 10 residues, both ends counted. The CDR3 here is CSANKYTETS.

This clonotype has only a few counts. This rearrangement joins TRBV28 to TRBJ2-2; 7 nucleotides match TRBD2. Germline V gives CDR1 MDHEN, CDR2 SYDVKM. V dropped 8 bases and J dropped 6; count of bases not matched to a gene: 6. The CDR3 spans 13 residues. The CDR3 DNA sequence: TGTGCCAGCTCCCCGGGGGGTGCCGGGGAGCTGTTTTTT. Encoded protein: CASSPGGAGELFF.

This clonotype was seen at least ten times. The J gene is TRBJ1-5, the V gene TRBV12-3 or TRBV12-4, with 7 nucleotides matching TRBD1. Trimming removed 5 bases from V and 4 bases from J; junction bases left unmatched: 11. CDR3 size: 16 residues. CDR3 sequence (DNA): TGTGCCAGCAGTCCCCGGGACAGCTTTTTGAATCAGCCCCAGCATTTT. It is translated as CASSPRDSFLNQPQHF.

This clonotype was recorded at least ten times. The genes are TRBV7-9 and TRBJ2-2; 9 bases fit TRBD2. The germline gives CDR1 SEHNR, CDR2 FQNEAQ (reference sequence). Trimming removed 5 bases from V and 2 bases from J; junction bases left unmatched: 6. The CDR3 consists of 16 residues. The CDR3 spells CASSTPGTSNTGELFF. CDR3 nucleotide sequence: TGTGCCAGCAGCACCCCCGGGACTAGCAACACCGGGGAGCTGTTTTTT.

The chain is built from TRBV7-2 and TRBJ1-1; possibly TRBD1 for D (5 bases). Germline V gene sequence: CDR1 SGHTA, CDR2 FQGNSA. The V and J ends lost 1 base and 2 bases respectively, with 11 bases between them. This CDR3 contains 15 residues. CDR3 nucleotides: TGTGCCAGCAGCTTAGGAGGGACTGGAAACACTGAAGCTTTCTTT. Translating it yields CASSLGGTGNTEAFF.